This passage covers 12 T cell receptor beta chains from one sample sequenced in a study of blood T cell repertoires in COVID-19. Clones were read by immunoSEQ multiplex PCR, and TCRdb kept only the in-frame ones, dropping some. The table includes around 57,000 clones, 90% detected once. The sample consisted of peripheral blood. The receptors were sampled from a human donor with active COVID-19. The donor label of this sample is uncertain.

This sequence joins TRBV2 and TRBJ2-7; 8 positions match TRBD1. This CDR3 has 14 amino acids. Germline CDR1 reads SNHLY; CDR2 reads FYNNEI. Losses at the gene ends were 0 bases for V and 6 bases for J; bases not matched to a gene: 4. The chain's CDR3 is CASSEAQGAGEQYF. The CDR3 bases are TGTGCCAGCAGTGAAGCCCAGGGGGCAGGCGAGCAGTACTTC.

This clone appeared a few times. The genes are TRBV6-5 and TRBJ2-7, with D uncertain. Germline V gives CDR1 MNHEY, CDR2 SVGAGI. V lost 1 base and J lost 3, with 10 bases in between. CDR3 length equals 14 residues. CDR3 residues: CASSYYAESYEQYF. As DNA, the CDR3 is TGTGCCAGCAGTTACTACGCGGAAAGCTACGAGCAGTACTTC.

This chain connects TRBV4-2 to TRBJ2-7; TRBD2 matches 9 bases. Germline trimming cut 0 bases from V and 2 bases from J; bases unmatched to any gene: 8. The germline CDR1 and CDR2 sequences are LGHNA and YNFKEQ. This CDR3 comprises 17 residues. CDR3 sequence (DNA): TGTGCCAGCAGCCAAGATCAAAGGACTAGCGCCACCTACGAGCAGTACTTC. Residues: CASSQDQRTSATYEQYF.

J is TRBJ1-3 and V is TRBV5-1; 8 bases agree with TRBD1. CDR3 length: 15 amino acids. V shed 4 bases, J shed 3 bases, and the junction held 6 bases outside the gene matches. Germline V gene sequence: CDR1 SGHRS, CDR2 YFSETQ. DNA for the CDR3: TGCGCCAGCAGCCTAACGACAGGGGTTGGAAACACCATATATTTT. It codes for CASSLTTGVGNTIYF.

This clone was observed once. The V call is TRBV7-3, the J call TRBJ2-1; D may be TRBD2 (6 bases). In germline, CDR1 is SGHTA, CDR2 FQGTGA. The CDR3 covers 15 residues. Trimming removed 5 bases from V and 5 bases from J, with 16 bases in between. The DNA for the CDR3 is TGTGCCAGCAGCACAAACGTGAGGGAGGACAATGAGCAGTTCTTC. Translating it yields CASSTNVREDNEQFF.

The rearrangement links TRBV24-1 to TRBJ2-7, with a tentative D call TRBD1 (6 bases). V was trimmed by 1 base and J by 3 bases, leaving 9 bases between them. Looked up from germline, CDR1 is KGHDR and CDR2 is SFDVKD. The CDR3 loop spans 14 amino acids. The CDR3 nucleotides are TGTGCCACCAGTGATTTACAGGGCGGCTACGAGCAGTACTTC. Translated: CATSDLQGGYEQYF.

The genes are TRBV28 and TRBJ2-1; 11 bases agree with TRBD2. The CDR3 runs 16 residues. Germline CDR1 MDHEN, CDR2 SYDVKM. V lost 6 bases, J lost 4 bases, and 8 bases stayed unmatched. This chain's CDR3 is CASRQTSGSVYNEQFF. The DNA of the CDR3 is TGTGCCAGCAGGCAAACTAGCGGGAGCGTGTACAATGAGCAGTTCTTC.

The chain recombines TRBV10-3 with TRBJ2-1; 7 nucleotides match TRBD2. This CDR3 has 14 amino acids. Germline values: CDR1 ENHRY, CDR2 SYGVKD. Trimming at V came to 11 bases and at J to 0 bases, leaving 7 bases not matched to a gene. The CDR3 region is CAVTGGRSYNEQFF. The DNA of the CDR3 is TGTGCCGTAACGGGAGGTCGCTCCTACAATGAGCAGTTCTTC.

The V gene is TRBV6-6, the J gene TRBJ2-2, with TRBD2 matching 11 bases. Trimming removed 6 bases from V and 5 bases from J; junction bases left unmatched: 5. Germline V CDR1 and CDR2: MNHNY, SVGAGI (reference sequence). CDR3 length: 15 residues. The chain's CDR3 is CASSPRLAGTGELFF. The CDR3 DNA is TGTGCCAGCAGCCCCCGACTAGCGGGGACCGGGGAGCTGTTTTTT.

The V and J genes are TRBV11-2 and TRBJ1-5, with D possibly matching TRBD1 (6 bases). The CDR3 spans 15 residues. Trimming took 3 bases from V and 1 from J, leaving 10 bases between them. Germline V gene data show CDR1 as SGHAT and CDR2 as FQNNGV. CDR3 DNA sequence: TGTGCCAGCAGCTTCCGGGGGGCGAGCAATCAGCCCCAGCATTTT. Amino acids: CASSFRGASNQPQHF.

This rearrangement joins TRBV11-2 to TRBJ1-2; TRBD1 is a possible D gene (6 bases). V was shortened by 3 bases and J by 4 bases, with 12 bases between the two germline ends. Germline V gene sequence: CDR1 SGHAT, CDR2 FQNNGV. CDR3 size: 14 residues. Here the CDR3 DNA reads TGTGCCAGCAGCTTGGTCAGGGGATCCTATGGCTACACCTTC. Its translation: CASSLVRGSYGYTF.

This clone was counted once. The gene calls are TRBV3-1 (or the pseudogene TRBV3-2) and TRBJ1-1; D is undetermined. Germline CDR1 reads LGHDT; CDR2 reads YNNKEL (reference sequence). Trimming took 1 base from V and 2 from J, leaving 8 bases between them. This CDR3 has 14 amino acids. The CDR3 nucleotides are TGTGCCAGCAGCCAAGCTCTACCAAACACTGAAGCTTTCTTT. Translated, it gives CASSQALPNTEAFF.